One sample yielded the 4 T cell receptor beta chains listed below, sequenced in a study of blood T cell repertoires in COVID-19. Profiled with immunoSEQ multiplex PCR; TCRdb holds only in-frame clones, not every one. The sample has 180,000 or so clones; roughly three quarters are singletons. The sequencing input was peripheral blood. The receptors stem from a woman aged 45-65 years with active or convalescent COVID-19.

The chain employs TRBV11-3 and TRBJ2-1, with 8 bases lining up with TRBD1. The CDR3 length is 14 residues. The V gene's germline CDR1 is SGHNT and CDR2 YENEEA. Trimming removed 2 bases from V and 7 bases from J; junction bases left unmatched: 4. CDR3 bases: TGTGCCAGCAGCTTACAGGGGGCGGAAAATGAGCAGTTCTTC. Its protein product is CASSLQGAENEQFF.

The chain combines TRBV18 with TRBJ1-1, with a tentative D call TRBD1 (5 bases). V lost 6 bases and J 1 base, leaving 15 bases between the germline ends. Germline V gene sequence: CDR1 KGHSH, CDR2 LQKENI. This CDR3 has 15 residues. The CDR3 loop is CASSQRMQGNTEAFF. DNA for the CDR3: TGTGCCAGCTCCCAGAGGATGCAGGGGAACACTGAAGCTTTCTTT.

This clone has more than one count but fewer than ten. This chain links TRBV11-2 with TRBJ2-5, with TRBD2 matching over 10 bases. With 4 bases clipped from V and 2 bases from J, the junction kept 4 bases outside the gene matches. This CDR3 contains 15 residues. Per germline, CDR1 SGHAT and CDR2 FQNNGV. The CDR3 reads CASSSFSGGQETQYF. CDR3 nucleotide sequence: TGTGCCAGCAGCTCCTTTAGCGGGGGGCAAGAGACCCAGTACTTC.

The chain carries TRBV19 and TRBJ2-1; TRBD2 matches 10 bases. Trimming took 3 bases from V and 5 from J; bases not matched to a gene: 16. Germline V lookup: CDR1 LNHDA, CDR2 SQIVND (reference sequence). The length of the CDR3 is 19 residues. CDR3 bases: TGTGCCAGTAGTATGGGACTAGCGATTAGTGGCCTACCTCACAATGAGCAGTTCTTC. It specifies CASSMGLAISGLPHNEQFF.